This T cell receptor beta chain was captured in a study of T-cell reconstitution after alpha-beta-depleted transplantation in children. In the case of this clonotype: Its antigen is not identified.

Regarding the study as a whole: Several hundred expanded graft clones reportedly gave rise to the alpha-beta T cells present about two months after transplant. Hyperexpanded clones declined; after one year, newly produced T cells mostly supplied diversity.

This CDR3 has 15 residues. The V end lost 7 bases, the J end lost 1 base, and 15 bases lay between the germline ends. For TCRbeta, the library was prepared with unique molecular identifiers. Via MiXCR, TCRdb re-called the PCR reads, giving one row per CDR3 protein. The sample records 250,000 to 350,000 distinct CDR3 sequences, over 20% being singletons. The source of this sequence is a male patient between 5 and 17 years old who had a stem cell transplant for acute lymphoblastic leukemia, so the T cells may come from the graft donor. Sequenced here: PBMCs, mostly from graft donor cells, sampled 180 days after TCRalphabeta/CD19-depleted stem cell transplant. This chain links TRBV12-3 or TRBV12-4 with TRBJ2-3, with D tentatively TRBD2 (6 bases). CDR3 sequence: CASTLGTPRTDTQYF. The CDR3 DNA sequence: TGTGCCAGCACCCTCGGGACTCCCCGCACAGATACGCAGTATTTT.